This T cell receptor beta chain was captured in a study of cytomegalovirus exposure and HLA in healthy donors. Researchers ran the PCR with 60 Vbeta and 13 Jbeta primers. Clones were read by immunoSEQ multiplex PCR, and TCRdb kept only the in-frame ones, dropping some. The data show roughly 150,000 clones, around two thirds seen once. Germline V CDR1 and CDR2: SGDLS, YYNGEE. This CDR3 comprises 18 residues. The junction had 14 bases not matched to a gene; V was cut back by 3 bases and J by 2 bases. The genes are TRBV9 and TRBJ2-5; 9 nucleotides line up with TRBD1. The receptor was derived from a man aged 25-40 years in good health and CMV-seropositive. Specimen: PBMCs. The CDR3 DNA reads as TGTGCCAGCAGCGCGTCGGTCGCCGGGACAGGGTATCAAGAGACCCAGTACTTC. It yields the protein CASSASVAGTGYQETQYF.